These 3 T cell receptor beta chains share one sample of origin, sequenced in a study of blood T cell repertoires in COVID-19. Here immunoSEQ multiplex PCR was the method, and the copy in TCRdb shows in-frame clones only, minus some. The sample holds over 10,000 clones, more than 70% seen once. The source material was peripheral blood. These receptors all come from a human donor in a cohort sampled during active COVID-19.

This clone has a single count. This sequence joins TRBV7-8 and TRBJ1-5; 9 bases map to TRBD1. The junction had 10 bases not matched to a gene; V was cut back by 5 bases and J by 5 bases. Germline V lookup: CDR1 SGHVS, CDR2 FQNEAQ. CDR3 length equals 16 residues. CDR3 sequence (DNA): TGTGCCAGCAGCGCAGCGACAGGGGGGAACGATCAGCCCCAGCATTTT. Its protein product is CASSAATGGNDQPQHF.

As DNA, the CDR3 is TGTGCCAGCAGCTTAAGCGGGGGGGCCCTCTCAGATACGCAGTATTTT. Translated, it gives CASSLSGGALSDTQYF. This chain links TRBV5-4 with TRBJ2-3, with 10 bases that match TRBD2. The CDR3 is 16 residues long. After removal of 2 bases from V and 4 bases from J, the junction contained 7 bases not matched to a gene. CDR1 is SGHNT, CDR2 YYREEE, per germline (reference sequence).

The V gene is TRBV5-1, the J gene TRBJ1-4; perhaps TRBD1 as D (5 bases). This CDR3 contains 15 residues. Germline V gives CDR1 SGHRS, CDR2 YFSETQ. Between the trimmed V and J ends, which lost 2 bases and 8 bases, there was a span of 16 bases. The CDR3 protein is CASSFGVGGREKLFF. The DNA of the CDR3 is TGCGCCAGCAGCTTCGGGGTCGGGGGGAGAGAAAAACTGTTTTTT. Full variable domain (remainder filled in from reference TRBV5-1 and TRBJ1-4): KAGVTQTPRYLIKTRGQQVTLSCSPISGHRSVSWYQQTPGQGLQFLFEYFSETQRNKGNFPGRFSGRQFSNSRSEMNVSTLELGDSALYLCASSFGVGGREKLFFGSGTQLSVL.